This passage covers 32 T cell receptor beta chains from one sample sequenced in a study of beta chain features in type 1 diabetes. Of the isolated RNA, all was reverse transcribed, and so the sequenced material was expressed TCRB transcripts. Assay: immunoSEQ multiplex PCR; the TCRdb copy retains only in-frame clones and omits some. The sample gives 300,000 to 350,000 clones, roughly 8% of which show up once; less than 0.45% is in the top ten. Sequencing used central memory CD4+ T cells from blood. Receptors were obtained from a young woman in good health.

This clone was observed a handful of times. The rearrangement links TRBV28 to TRBJ1-2; maybe TRBD1 (5 bases). V lost 3 bases to trimming and J lost 0 bases, with 14 bases between them. The CDR3 consists of 16 residues. CDR1 and CDR2 from the germline V gene are MDHEN and SYDVKM. CDR3 nucleotides: TGTGCCAGCAGTTTCATCTCCGGGGCTCCTAACTATGGCTACACCTTC. This gives the protein CASSFISGAPNYGYTF.

This clone showed up just a few times. This chain connects TRBV5-4 to TRBJ2-1, with 7 bases aligning to TRBD1. The V gene end was trimmed by 3 bases and the J gene end by 3 bases; junction bases not matched to a gene: 9. Per the germline V gene, CDR1 is SGHNT and CDR2 is YYREEE (reference sequence). The CDR3 spans 16 residues. The chain's CDR3 is CASSSGKDRSYNEQFF. The CDR3 nucleotides are TGTGCCAGCAGCTCCGGAAAGGACAGGAGCTACAATGAGCAGTTCTTC.

The chain combines TRBV5-1 with TRBJ2-1, with 11 nucleotides matching TRBD2. CDR1 SGHRS and CDR2 YFSETQ come from the germline V gene. This CDR3 has 14 residues. J was trimmed by 6 bases and V by 3 bases; bases with no gene match: 2. The CDR3 protein is CASSSGLAGNEQFF. The CDR3 nucleotides read TGCGCCAGCAGCTCCGGACTAGCGGGCAATGAGCAGTTCTTC.

The genes are TRBV5-6 and TRBJ2-2; D possibly corresponds to TRBD2 (5 bases). Germline V lookup: CDR1 SGHDT, CDR2 YYEEEE. Trimming pared 0 bases from V and 7 bases from J, leaving 10 bases between. The length of the CDR3 is 14 residues. The CDR3 region has the DNA TGTGCCAGCAGCTTGGGAGGGTCCCACGGGGAGCTGTTTTTT. This sequence encodes CASSLGGSHGELFF.

In this sample, this clone turned up a few times. The chain joins TRBV5-4 to TRBJ2-5; D is unclear. The end of the DNA is better explained by TRBJ2-7, so the J call may be wrong. CDR3 length: 15 amino acids. CDR1 and CDR2 from the germline V gene are SGHNT and YYREEE (reference sequence). In nucleotides, the CDR3 is TGTGCCAGCAGCCTGGATTGGGCGAGGAGAGACGAGCAGTACTTC. Protein product: CASSLDWARRDEQYF.

The chain links TRBV9 to TRBJ2-5; 10 positions match TRBD2. Losses at the gene ends were 4 bases for V and 2 bases for J; bases not matched to a gene: 8. The V gene's germline CDR1 is SGDLS and CDR2 YYNGEE. This CDR3 comprises 16 residues. CDR3 coding DNA: TGTGCCAGCAGCCCCAGACTAGCGGGCTGGCAAGAGACCCAGTACTTC. Protein: CASSPRLAGWQETQYF.

The CDR3 sequence is CASSSGTGFFEQYF. The CDR3 DNA is TGTGCCAGCAGTTCCGGGACAGGGTTTTTCGAGCAGTACTTC. This chain links TRBV7-2 with TRBJ2-7, with 9 bases lining up with TRBD1. Germline lookup yields CDR1 SGHTA and CDR2 FQGNSA. This CDR3 contains 14 residues. The ends lost 6 bases at V and 6 bases at J; junction bases unmatched: 9.

This clone was counted only a few times. In nucleotides, the CDR3 is TGTGCCAGCAGCCGTACCGAGCCAGGGACAACCTCTGGAAACACCATATATTTT. Amino acid sequence: CASSRTEPGTTSGNTIYF. The V gene is TRBV9, the J gene TRBJ1-3; tentatively, D is TRBD1 (6 bases). V was clipped by 4 bases and J by 0 bases, with 20 bases between them. CDR1 and CDR2 from the germline V gene are SGDLS and YYNGEE. The CDR3 runs 18 residues.

In DNA, the CDR3 is TGCGCCAGCAGCTTAGCCGGGACTAGCTCCACCGGGGAGCTGTTTTTT. Its protein product is CASSLAGTSSTGELFF. This chain uses TRBV5-1 with TRBJ2-2; 9 nucleotides align to TRBD2. The V and J ends lost 2 bases and 4 bases, in that order; junction bases with no gene match: 6. Germline V gene data show CDR1 as SGHRS and CDR2 as YFSETQ. There are 16 residues in the CDR3.

In this sample, this clone turned up a few times. The chain has TRBV19 and TRBJ2-5; D gene ambiguous. The CDR3 contains 13 residues. CDR1 is LNHDA, CDR2 SQIVND, per germline (reference sequence). V gave up 5 bases and J gave up 1 base, with 8 bases separating them. For the CDR3, the DNA is TGTGCCAGTAGTGTACATGCCCAAGAGACCCAGTACTTC. Translated, it gives CASSVHAQETQYF.

This clone was seen a handful of times. A much larger clone lies one base from this, so it may be a read error. This rearrangement joins TRBV11-3 to TRBJ2-2; the match to TRBD2 covers 10 bases. V lost 3 bases and J lost 6; bases outside the gene matches: 1. Germline CDR1 and CDR2: SGHNT and YENEEA. This CDR3 has 14 residues. CDR3 sequence (DNA): TGTGCCAGCAGCTTGCTAGCGGGAGCCGGGGAGCTGTTTTTT. Residues: CASSLLAGAGELFF.

This clone was counted many times. CDR3 bases: TGTGCCAGCAGCTTAGGGGAATACGAGCAGTACTTC. Translating it yields CASSLGEYEQYF. V usage is TRBV7-2 and J usage is TRBJ2-7; D unclear. The CDR3 sequence is 12 residues long. The ends were cut back, 1 base at V and 4 bases at J, with 5 bases in the middle. Germline V CDR1 and CDR2: SGHTA, FQGNSA.

This clone was counted many times. The V and J genes are TRBV7-3 and TRBJ2-1, with 9 bases identical to TRBD2. V gave up 0 bases and J gave up 4 bases; unmatched junction bases: 4. The germline V gene has CDR1 SGHTA and CDR2 FQGTGA. The CDR3 loop spans 16 amino acids. The CDR3 sequence: CASSLTGTSPYNEQFF. The CDR3 nucleotides read TGTGCCAGCAGCTTAACTGGGACTAGCCCGTACAATGAGCAGTTCTTC.

This clone turned up a few times. This chain connects TRBV9 to TRBJ2-2; 7 bases agree with TRBD1. J was trimmed by 2 bases and V by 2 bases; bases with no gene match: 3. Germline V lookup: CDR1 SGDLS, CDR2 YYNGEE. The CDR3 is 15 residues long. The CDR3 is CASSVGDRNTGELFF. The CDR3 DNA reads TGTGCCAGCAGCGTCGGGGACAGAAACACCGGGGAGCTGTTTTTT.

This clone was recorded a few times. The V and J genes are TRBV29-1 and TRBJ1-5; no firm D call. Germline V gives CDR1 SQVTM, CDR2 ANQGSEA. The V gene lost 1 base and the J gene lost 3 bases, with 7 bases spanning the gap. The CDR3 is 13 amino acids. CDR3 sequence reads: CSVEGGANQPQHF. The CDR3 nucleotides are TGCAGCGTTGAAGGGGGTGCCAATCAGCCCCAGCATTTT.

This clone was picked up many times. This chain connects TRBV7-3 to TRBJ2-3; 9 bases align to TRBD2. In germline, CDR1 is SGHTA, CDR2 FQGTGA. CDR3 length: 17 residues. Unmatched junction bases numbered 15, after V lost 4 bases and J lost 7 bases. CDR3 sequence (DNA): TGTGCCAGCAGCTCAGGGCAGGGCAGGGCTAGCGGGAATACGCAGTATTTT. Its translation is CASSSGQGRASGNTQYF.

V is TRBV9 and J is TRBJ1-1; D remains unclear. Germline values: CDR1 SGDLS, CDR2 YYNGEE. This CDR3 region has 14 residues. V lost 4 bases to trimming and J lost 1 base, with 11 bases between them. The DNA for the CDR3 is TGTGCCAGCAGCTCCCAAGGAGGGAACACTGAAGCTTTCTTT. The encoded protein is CASSSQGGNTEAFF.

This sequence joins TRBV19 and TRBJ1-5, with 8 nucleotides matching TRBD1. CDR1 LNHDA and CDR2 SQIVND come from the germline V gene (reference sequence). This CDR3 comprises 15 residues. The trim removed 4 bases at V and 6 bases at J, leaving 8 bases unmatched. CDR3 in amino acids: CASSTGQASGQPQHF. In nucleotides, the CDR3 is TGTGCCAGTAGTACGGGACAGGCCTCGGGTCAGCCCCAGCATTTT.

This clone has at least ten counts. J is TRBJ2-1 and V is TRBV6-1; 9 bases align to TRBD1. The CDR3 extends over 13 amino acids. After removal of 1 base from V and 11 bases from J, the junction contained 3 bases not matched to a gene. Germline CDR1 MNHNS, CDR2 SASEGT. CDR3 DNA: TGTGCCAGCAGTGAAGTAGGGACAGGGAAGCAGTTCTTC. Residues: CASSEVGTGKQFF.

J is TRBJ2-7 and V is TRBV10-3; 8 nucleotides agree with TRBD1. The CDR3 has 13 residues. With V trimmed by 9 bases and J by 5 bases, 9 bases remained unmatched. The germline CDR1 and CDR2 sequences are ENHRY and SYGVKD. The CDR3 loop reads CAILPGQGHEQYF. The CDR3, as DNA: TGTGCCATTCTCCCCGGACAGGGCCACGAGCAGTACTTC.

This clone occurred a few times. The V gene is TRBV9, the J gene TRBJ1-3; D not certain. The V gene lost 5 bases and the J gene lost 2 bases, with 8 bases spanning the gap. In germline, CDR1 is SGDLS, CDR2 YYNGEE. This CDR3 is 13 amino acids long. The CDR3: CASRAVTGNTIYF. CDR3 bases: TGTGCCAGCAGAGCAGTCACTGGAAACACCATATATTTT.

This clone was recorded at least ten times. The rearrangement joins TRBV6-1 to TRBJ2-1; D remains ambiguous. Trimming took off 2 bases at V and 9 bases at J, with 11 bases between the two ends. Germline V gene sequence: CDR1 MNHNS, CDR2 SASEGT. This CDR3 contains 13 residues. The chain's CDR3 is CASSERQVLEQFF. CDR3 DNA: TGTGCCAGCAGTGAAAGGCAAGTGCTTGAGCAGTTCTTC.

This chain links TRBV25-1 with TRBJ1-2, with TRBD1 as a possible D gene (6 bases). V was pared by 4 bases and J by 0 bases, with 18 bases between. Germline lookup yields CDR1 MGHDK and CDR2 SYGVNS. The CDR3 is made up of 17 amino acids. The CDR3 region is CASSVGGAAEANYGYTF. Here the CDR3 DNA reads TGTGCCAGCAGTGTTGGGGGGGCCGCAGAAGCTAACTATGGCTACACCTTC.

This clone came up a few times. The chain links TRBV7-2 to TRBJ2-4; weak D call: TRBD1 (7 bases). Germline V CDR1 and CDR2: SGHTA, FQGNSA. Between the trimmed V and J ends, which lost 1 base and 9 bases, there was a span of 13 bases. The CDR3 is made up of 14 amino acids. CDR3 DNA sequence: TGTGCCAGCAGCTTAGGGCGGGACAGCTCCATTCAGTACTTC. It specifies CASSLGRDSSIQYF.

This clone was counted between two and nine times. J is TRBJ2-3 and V is TRBV14; TRBD2 matches 8 bases. The CDR3 is made up of 14 amino acids. Germline CDR1 reads SGHDN; CDR2 reads FVKESK. The ends lost 4 bases at V and 7 bases at J; junction bases unmatched: 7. The CDR3 DNA sequence: TGTGCCAGCAGCCTCGGGACTAGGGAGTATACGCAGTATTTT. This translates into CASSLGTREYTQYF.

This clone was observed many times. This sequence joins TRBV4-3 and TRBJ2-4; D remains ambiguous. Germline V gene lookup returns CDR1 LGHNA and CDR2 YSLEER. The CDR3 loop spans 13 amino acids. Deletions cut 0 bases from V and 4 bases from J, with 4 bases between. The CDR3 DNA sequence: TGCGCCAGCAGCCAAGATCGGAAAAACATTCAGTACTTC. It codes for CASSQDRKNIQYF.

The rearrangement joins TRBV11-2 to TRBJ2-1; D perhaps matches TRBD1 (6 bases). This CDR3 has 14 residues. The V end lost 5 bases, the J end lost 5 bases, and 13 bases lay between the germline ends. In germline, CDR1 is SGHAT, CDR2 FQNNGV. The CDR3 DNA reads as TGTGCCAGCAGCAAGGCGGACAGCGACAATGAGCAGTTCTTC. Translated, it gives CASSKADSDNEQFF.

The chain recombines TRBV4-3 with TRBJ1-1; D uncertain. Trimming left V 0 bases short and J 5 bases short, with 16 bases between. This CDR3 has 16 amino acids. Looked up from germline, CDR1 is LGHNA and CDR2 is YSLEER. The CDR3: CASSQDYGIRRTEAFF. CDR3 nucleotides: TGCGCCAGCAGCCAAGACTACGGCATAAGAAGGACTGAAGCTTTCTTT.

The V and J genes are TRBV7-2 and TRBJ2-1, with 8 bases aligning to TRBD2. CDR3 length equals 18 residues. Germline loops: CDR1 SGHTA, CDR2 FQGNSA. V gave up 4 bases and J gave up 0 bases; unmatched junction bases: 11. The CDR3 sequence is CASSWRQSGTSSYNEQFF. The CDR3 nucleotides read TGTGCCAGCAGCTGGCGGCAATCCGGGACTAGCTCCTACAATGAGCAGTTCTTC.

The chain employs TRBV9 and TRBJ1-1; D is possibly TRBD1 (5 bases). The germline CDR1 and CDR2 sequences are SGDLS and YYNGEE. V was shortened by 0 bases and J by 0 bases, with 9 bases between the two germline ends. CDR3 length equals 15 residues. The CDR3 loop reads CASSVAPGMNTEAFF. The CDR3 region has the DNA TGTGCCAGCAGCGTAGCGCCAGGGATGAACACTGAAGCTTTCTTT.

The chain employs TRBV29-1 and TRBJ1-2; D remains unclear. Germline-derived CDR1 and CDR2 are SQVTM and ANQGSEA. The CDR3 is 13 amino acids. Trimming pared 7 bases from V and 2 bases from J, leaving 14 bases between. The CDR3 spells CSAQPQANYGYTF. DNA of the CDR3: TGCAGCGCCCAACCCCAGGCCAACTATGGCTACACCTTC.

This clone was counted between two and nine times. Other DNA sequences in the same sample also yield this CDR3. The rearrangement uses TRBV29-1 and TRBJ2-3; D not resolved. Trimming took off 5 bases at V and 2 bases at J, with 8 bases between the two ends. Germline CDR1 reads SQVTM; CDR2 reads ANQGSEA. The CDR3 sequence is 12 residues long. The CDR3 DNA sequence: TGCAGCGTTAGAGAAGTCACAGATACGCAGTATTTT. Its translation is CSVREVTDTQYF.